One TCR beta chain is described in this entry. This CDR3 is 15 amino acids long. Trimming took 6 bases from V and 6 from J; bases not matched to a gene: 12. CDR1 and CDR2 (germline): MNHEY, SVGAGI. The data belong to a study of control samples from healthy donors and cancer patients. Method: immunoSEQ multiplex PCR; TCRdb's copy keeps in-frame clones and lacks some. In the table there are some 96,000 clones, roughly 84% of which are singletons. The origin of this receptor is a woman aged 50 to 60 in good health. Sequenced: blood. The chain is built from TRBV6-5 and TRBJ1-2, with 8 bases that match TRBD1. CDR3 sequence (DNA): TGTGCCAGCAGATACGGATGGGGACAGGCAGATGGCTACACCTTC. It codes for CASRYGWGQADGYTF.